The source of this TCR beta chain is a study of PD-1 blockade in classical Hodgkin lymphoma. Generated by immunoSEQ multiplex PCR, the TCRdb table keeps only in-frame clones and is missing some. Among 25,000 to 35,000 clones listed, about two thirds were seen once. The V gene end was trimmed by 5 bases and the J gene end by 9 bases; junction bases not matched to a gene: 5. CDR3 length: 13 residues. The germline gives CDR1 SNHLY, CDR2 FYNNEI. Every patient experienced relapse after autologous stem cell transplantation, and brentuximab vedotin exposure varied. The patients, who had relapsed/refractory classical Hodgkin lymphoma, achieved best responses of complete response, partial response or progressive disease. Study-wide results and limits: Compared with baseline, CD4+ but not CD8+ TCR diversity had risen significantly by C4D1.

As to this clone: Its antigen is undetermined.

The TCR was taken from a human donor with classical Hodgkin lymphoma. The gene calls are TRBV2 and TRBJ2-1; 9 bases agree with TRBD2. Sequences were derived from peripheral blood mononuclear cells (PBMCs), sampled before the second cycle of nivolumab. The CDR3 DNA reads TGTGCCAGCAGTATAGCGGGGGAGGGTGAGCAGTTCTTC. This translates into CASSIAGEGEQFF.